This TCR beta chain appears in the sequencing data of a study of blood T cell repertoires in COVID-19. Study overall: Sites in the United States, Italy and Spain provided acute and convalescent COVID-19 samples. PBMCs, B-cell-depleted T cells, or T cells were the source of the cDNA or gDNA that made up the material.

The data were produced by immunoSEQ multiplex PCR, yet TCRdb's version contains in-frame clones alone and is incomplete. The sample has about 140,000 clones, 80% to 90% seen once. Clinical histories supplied by participants themselves formed the basis of cohort assignment. V was trimmed by 5 bases and J by 7 bases, leaving 11 bases between them. This CDR3 spans 13 amino acids. Germline V gives CDR1 SGHAT, CDR2 FQNNGV. This TCR came from a man between 60 and 70 years old who had recovered from COVID-19. The chain uses TRBV11-2 and TRBJ2-2; maybe TRBD2 (5 bases). The sample was PBMCs or T cells enriched from blood (not recorded which). The CDR3 coding sequence is TGTGCCAGCAGCCCCGGAGGCTACGGGGAGCTGTTTTTT. It specifies CASSPGGYGELFF.